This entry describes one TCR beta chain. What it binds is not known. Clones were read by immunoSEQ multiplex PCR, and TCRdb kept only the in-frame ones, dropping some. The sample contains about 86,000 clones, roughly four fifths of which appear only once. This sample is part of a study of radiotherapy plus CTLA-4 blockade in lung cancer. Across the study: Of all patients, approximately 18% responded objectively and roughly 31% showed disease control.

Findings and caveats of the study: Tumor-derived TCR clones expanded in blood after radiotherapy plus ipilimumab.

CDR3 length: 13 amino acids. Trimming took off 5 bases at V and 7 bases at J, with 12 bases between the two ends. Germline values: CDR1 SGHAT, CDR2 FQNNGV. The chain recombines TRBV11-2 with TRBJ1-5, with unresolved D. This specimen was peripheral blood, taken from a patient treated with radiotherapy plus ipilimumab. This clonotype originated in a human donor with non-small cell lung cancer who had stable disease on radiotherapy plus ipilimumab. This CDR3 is CASSPNAVQPQHF. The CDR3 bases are TGTGCCAGCAGCCCAAACGCTGTCCAGCCCCAGCATTTT.